The subject of this entry is one TCR beta chain. Its antigen is not known. Here immunoSEQ multiplex PCR was the method, and the copy in TCRdb shows in-frame clones only, minus some. The sample includes approximately 150,000 clones, 85% to 95% of them seen just once. The data derive from a study of T cell responses to AZD1222 COVID-19 vaccine. General study findings and limits: Researchers took repertoire samples only after the peak T cell response had come. CD4 TCRs associated with vaccination spanned spike, dominating at 160-218 and 743-854.

Trimming pared 3 bases from V and 0 bases from J, leaving 9 bases between. The CDR3 loop spans 14 amino acids. Germline-derived CDR1 and CDR2 are SGHNT and YYREEE (reference sequence). The chain couples TRBV5-4 to TRBJ1-1; possibly TRBD1 for D (5 bases). The sequencing here drew on peripheral blood, taken on day 0 of AZD1222 vaccination. This sequence originates from an adult in good health. CDR3 DNA: TGTGCCAGCAGCTACCAGGGCCTGAACACTGAAGCTTTCTTT. Its protein is CASSYQGLNTEAFF.